These 15 T cell receptor beta chains share one sample of origin, sequenced in a study of T cells after posttransplantation cyclophosphamide. Libraries were prepared by immunoSEQ multiplex PCR; TCRdb keeps only in-frame clonotypes and omits some of them. The sample shows over 30,000 clones, none of them appearing just once. Sequencing was performed on PBMCs. These receptors came from a girl aged 5 to 17 in good health, CMV-negative, and a related stem cell transplant donor.

This clone was detected a few times. An end of the junction does not agree with germline; a read error may underlie this. At the DNA level, this CDR3 is encoded by other sequences in the same sample as well. The chain is built from TRBV5-1 and TRBJ2-3; D call uncertain. The CDR3 has 15 residues. Germline values: CDR1 SGHRS, CDR2 YFSETQ. This CDR3 reads CASRFRLGSTDTQYF. CDR3 in DNA: TGCGCCAGCAGATTTAGATTGGGCAGCACGGATACGCAGTATTTT. Full variable domain (remainder filled in from reference TRBV5-1 and TRBJ2-3): KAGVTQTPRYLIKTRGQQVTLSCSPISGHRSVSWYQQTPGQGLQFLFEYFSETQRNKGNFPGRFSGRQFSNSRSEMNVSTLELGDSALYLCASRFRLGSTDTQYFGPGTRLTVL.

This clone was recorded at least ten times. The chain employs TRBV19 and TRBJ2-1, with D maybe TRBD2 (6 bases). The CDR3 loop spans 16 amino acids. V lost 4 bases and J 0 bases, leaving 13 bases between the germline ends. Germline V lookup: CDR1 LNHDA, CDR2 SQIVND (reference sequence). The CDR3 protein is CASSTLGGVSYNEQFF. Here the CDR3 DNA reads TGTGCCAGTAGTACCTTAGGAGGGGTCTCCTACAATGAGCAGTTCTTC.

This chain connects TRBV25-1 to TRBJ2-1; D possibly corresponds to TRBD2 (5 bases). Trimming removed 3 bases from V and 2 bases from J, with 8 bases in between. Germline V gene sequence: CDR1 MGHDK, CDR2 SYGVNS. The CDR3 is 14 residues long. The CDR3 sequence: CASSEGSTYNEQFF. In DNA, the CDR3 is TGTGCCAGCAGTGAGGGGAGTACCTACAATGAGCAGTTCTTC.

The chain carries TRBV6-5 and TRBJ1-6, with D hard to call. The germline CDR1 and CDR2 sequences are MNHEY and SVGAGI. The V and J ends lost 5 bases and 14 bases respectively, with 13 bases between them. The CDR3 covers 12 residues. The CDR3, as DNA: TGTGCCAGCAGTGGCACCGAGGGCGCCCTCCACTTT. Protein sequence: CASSGTEGALHF.

This clone was counted ten times or more. This chain joins TRBV9 and TRBJ1-1; no firm D call. Per germline, CDR1 SGDLS and CDR2 YYNGEE. With 3 bases removed from V and 3 bases from J, the gap between germline ends came to 12 bases. This CDR3 spans 14 amino acids. The chain's CDR3 is CASSARGLDTEAFF. The CDR3, as DNA: TGTGCCAGCAGCGCCCGAGGGCTCGACACTGAAGCTTTCTTT.

This clone appeared many times. As DNA, the CDR3 is TGTGCCAGCAGCGTAGCGGGGTCAACTAATGAAAAACTGTTTTTT. Protein product: CASSVAGSTNEKLFF. The chain is built from TRBV9 and TRBJ1-4; D is ambiguous. V was pared by 0 bases and J by 0 bases, with 6 bases between. The germline CDR1 and CDR2 sequences are SGDLS and YYNGEE. This CDR3 region has 15 residues.

At least ten counts were recorded for this clone. V gene TRBV21-1 combines with J gene TRBJ2-7; no check of the table's D call, TRBD1, against the DNA was made. TRBV21-1 is a recognized pseudogene. The CDR3 spans 15 residues. As DNA, the CDR3 is TGTGCCAGCAGCAAAGGGTTCAGGACAGCCTACGAGCAGTACTTC. This sequence encodes CASSKGFRTAYEQYF.

This clone was seen at least ten times. CDR3 DNA: TGTGCCAGCAGCGCGGAGCCGGACAGGGGCGCCAAGAGCTCTGGAAACACCATATATTTT. It yields the protein CASSAEPDRGAKSSGNTIYF. The chain employs TRBV9 and TRBJ1-3, with 9 bases matching TRBD1. Trimming took 3 bases from V and 0 from J; bases not matched to a gene: 16. Germline V lookup: CDR1 SGDLS, CDR2 YYNGEE. This CDR3 region has 20 residues.

This clone has a count of ten or more. The J gene is TRBJ2-7, the V gene TRBV9, with D unclear. Trimming stripped 0 bases from V and 2 bases from J, with 9 bases between. This CDR3 comprises 14 residues. Germline CDR1 SGDLS, CDR2 YYNGEE. This CDR3 reads CASSVAGGTYEQYF. The CDR3 DNA reads as TGTGCCAGCAGCGTAGCTGGCGGTACCTACGAGCAGTACTTC.

There are many counts of this clone. The chain employs TRBV11-2 and TRBJ1-5; no clear D gene. V was cut by 1 base and J by 1 base, with 5 bases left in between. The CDR3 is 14 residues long. CDR1 and CDR2 from the germline V gene are SGHAT and FQNNGV. CDR3 protein: CASSLVSSNQPQHF. The CDR3 nucleotides read TGTGCCAGCAGCTTAGTGTCAAGCAATCAGCCCCAGCATTTT.

This clone was picked up many times. V usage is TRBV19 and J usage is TRBJ1-1; unclear D gene. The germline CDR1 and CDR2 sequences are LNHDA and SQIVND (reference sequence). This CDR3 spans 15 amino acids. The germline V and J ends were trimmed by 0 bases and 5 bases, with 13 bases remaining between them. The CDR3 sequence: CASSIDLLSGTEAFF. CDR3 in DNA: TGTGCCAGTAGTATAGATCTATTATCCGGGACTGAAGCTTTCTTT.

This clone was counted many times. V is TRBV6-1 and J is TRBJ1-1, with D perhaps matching TRBD1 (6 bases). The germline V gene has CDR1 MNHNS and CDR2 SASEGT. CDR3 length equals 13 residues. The V end was cut by 3 bases, the J end by 12 bases, with 17 bases between. CDR3 amino acids: CASSEGNRDKPFF. In DNA form, the CDR3 reads TGTGCCAGCAGTGAGGGGAACCGGGACAAACCTTTCTTT.

CDR3 in amino acids: CASSDGGTGYGYTF. The CDR3, as DNA: TGTGCCAGCAGCGACGGCGGGACAGGCTATGGCTACACCTTC. The chain employs TRBV9 and TRBJ1-2, with 8 bases fitting TRBD1. The CDR3 extends over 14 amino acids. Germline V gives CDR1 SGDLS, CDR2 YYNGEE. V trimming: 3 bases; J trimming: 4 bases; junction bases outside the gene matches: 5.

This clone was detected ten times or more. The chain combines TRBV5-4 with TRBJ1-1; D unclear. The CDR3 runs to 15 residues. The germline V gene encodes CDR1 SGHNT and CDR2 YYREEE (reference sequence). Trimming removed 1 base from V and 0 bases from J, with 10 bases in between. The CDR3 nucleotides read TGTGCCAGCAGCTTGCTTTCCAGATTGAACACTGAAGCTTTCTTT. Protein sequence: CASSLLSRLNTEAFF.

The chain has TRBV30 and TRBJ1-2; 9 positions agree with TRBD1. V lost 2 bases to trimming and J lost 3 bases; unmatched junction nucleotides: 1. Germline CDR1 and CDR2: GTSNPN and SVGIG (reference sequence). The CDR3 contains 13 residues. CDR3 in amino acids: CAWSTGGYYGYTF. In nucleotides, the CDR3 is TGTGCCTGGAGTACAGGGGGCTACTATGGCTACACCTTC.